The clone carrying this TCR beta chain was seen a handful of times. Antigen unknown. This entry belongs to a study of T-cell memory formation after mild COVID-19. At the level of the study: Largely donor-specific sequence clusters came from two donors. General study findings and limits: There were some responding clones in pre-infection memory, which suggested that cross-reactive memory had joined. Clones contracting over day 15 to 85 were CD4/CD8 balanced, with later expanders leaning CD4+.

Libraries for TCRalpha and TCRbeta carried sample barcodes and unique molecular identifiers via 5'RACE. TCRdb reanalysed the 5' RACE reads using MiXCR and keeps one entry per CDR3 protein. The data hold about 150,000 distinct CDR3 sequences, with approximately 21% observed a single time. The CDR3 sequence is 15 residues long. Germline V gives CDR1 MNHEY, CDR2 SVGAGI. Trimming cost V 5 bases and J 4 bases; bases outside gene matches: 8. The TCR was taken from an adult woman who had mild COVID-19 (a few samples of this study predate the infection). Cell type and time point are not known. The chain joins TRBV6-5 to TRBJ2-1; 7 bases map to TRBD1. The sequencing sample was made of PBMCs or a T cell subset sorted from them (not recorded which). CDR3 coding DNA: TGTGCCAGCAGTCCCACAGGGGACGTATACAATGAGCAGTTCTTC. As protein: CASSPTGDVYNEQFF.